This TCR beta chain was documented in a study of shared clonotypes between healthy human individuals (dated by TCRdb to about 2020). About the study as a whole: The cohort comprised a couple of women and a few men aged 18 to 49 years. Between about 0.8 and 9.5 billion PBMCs per donor were obtained by leukapheresis. To increase sequencing depth and limit assay-specific biases, TCR repertoire library preparation and sequencing were carried out by different laboratories using diverse techniques. The study deeply sequenced blood TCR repertoires of 5 or 6 healthy adults to estimate repertoire size and the extent of clonotype sharing between individuals. For each donor, CD4 naive and CD4 memory were each run on three plates, CD8 naive on two plates, and CD8 memory on one plate. Here is what the overall study found, with its caveats: Incomplete sequencing was indicated by rarefaction of sorted-subset datasets, despite the large sequencing depth. Clonotypes shared by all four sorted-subset donors showed higher generation probabilities than non-shared clonotypes. Sharing across four donors was observed for 4.5% to 6.5% of naive CD4, over 3% of naive CD8, 2% to 2.5% of memory CD4, and 0.4% of memory CD8 clonotypes. Naive subsets generally had larger estimated clonotype richness than memory subsets. Sampling was restricted to blood, and TCR repertoires in tissue are likely to differ from TCR repertoires in blood. Pairwise subsampling indicated that sequencing depth was expected to affect the degree of clonotype sharing among donors. Because the study included a small number of donors, the genetic and exposure-history diversity represented was limited.

V is trimmed back by 1 base and J by 7 bases, and the junction contains 6 bases that no gene match accounts for. The CDR3 covers 15 residues, taking in both the cysteine and the phenylalanine. Only the CDR3 region is kept as DNA, spanning 45 bases read in frame from base 1. CDR1 SGHVS and CDR2 FQNEAQ are derived from the germline V gene. Healthy HIV-negative adults with no recently reported acute infections or vaccinations were included as donors. Every donor was a Caucasian adult residing in Nashville, Tennessee, USA. CD4+ T cells were enriched through magnetic negative selection, after which naive cells were positively selected on CD45RA and the remaining negative fraction served as the memory subset. Blood was obtained by leukapheresis, after which PBMCs were separated by Ficoll-Histopaque density gradient centrifugation and cryopreserved in liquid nitrogen vapor phase. Analytical flow cytometry was used to check the purity and quantity of every magnetically sorted T cell population. Genomic DNA was isolated from every sorted fraction and measured by UV absorbance on a Nanodrop 2000c.

TCR CDR3 regions were amplified from genomic DNA by multiplex PCR using the deep immunoSEQ assay. Extracted genomic DNA from each cell subset was spread evenly across all wells of several immunoSEQ 96-well plates, with each plate serving as a replicate. Each replicate PCR for sorted subsets received around 200 ng genomic DNA, equal to tens of thousands of T cell genomes. The purified libraries were quantified using a Qubit 3.0 fluorometer, sized with a Bioanalyzer 2100, and then quantified again using the KAPA Library Quantification kit. Every immunoSEQ 96-well plate was sequenced on a dedicated single-read 150-cycle Illumina NextSeq 550 flow cell. In the original analysis: Because the immunoSEQ output held only junctional sequences and lacked quality scores, the filtering could not match the filtering applied to full-length reads. To assign V/J genes and CDR3, sequences were annotated using PyIR, a Python wrapper for IgBLAST v1.9, with IMGT germline references. Reads with weak V/J assignments (E-value above 1e-6), missing CDR3, stop codons, out-of-frame junctions, or ambiguous translated residues were removed. A V3J clonotype was defined by an identical inferred V gene, J gene, and CDR3 amino acid sequence. To compute the percentage overlap between repertoires, the number of shared unique clonotypes was divided by the size of the smaller repertoire. RTK rarefaction, the Chao1 estimator, and Recon v2.1 estimates of unobserved clonotypes were used to assess repertoire richness. Generation probabilities were computed with OLGA for all TCRbeta clonotypes obtained by the gDNA method from four donors. The source is immuneACCESS, and TCRdb retained only in-frame sequences with V and J called. Part of the clones is not carried over; for the studies checked, unresolved V genes explain less than half of this, and the remainder is unexplained. V and J calls and clone size are given by that table; D and trimming were obtained from the DNA. This sample is represented by fewer than 400,000 clones; approximately 74% of them were singletons. 10% of the sample is held by the ten biggest clonotypes.

Notes on this clone: Which antigen it targets is not known. Base qualities are not provided; no much larger clone lies one nucleotide away.

What was sequenced was memory CD4+ T cells sorted from blood. Read against the paper, the sample's cell subset or site label means: CD45RA-negative fraction. The chain uses TRBV7-8 and TRBJ1-2; 10 bases in between match TRBD1. This sequence originates from a man under 40 in good health. The CDR3 corresponds to CASSLGGTGASGYTF. In nucleotide form, the sequence is TGTGCCAGCAGCTTAGGGGGGACAGGGGCAAGTGGCTACACCTTC.